These T cell receptor beta chains were read from a single sample in a study of early T cells in non-severe SARS-CoV-2 infection. TCRdb reprocessed the 5' RACE reads with MiXCR, giving one entry per CDR3 protein. This sample has some 100,000 distinct CDR3 sequences, with 14% to 15% found just once. Sequencing was done on a sample of whole blood. These receptors originate from an adult who was a healthcare worker with PCR-confirmed SARS-CoV-2 infection or an uninfected control (not recorded which). CDR3s include the opening cysteine and the closing phenylalanine or tryptophan. The D gene is left open where the match is weak. For some rows the clone size is stated as once, few or many, or as a class when expanded; others skip it.

TRBJ2-3,-,TRBV11-2,15,TRBD2,TGTGCCAGCAGCTTGGGGACTAGTACATCAGATACGCAGTATTTT,CASSLGTSTSDTQYF
TRBJ1-5,-,TRBV29-1,14,-,TGCAGCGTTGCGACAGGCTATAGCAATCAGCCCCAGCATTTT,CSVATGYSNQPQHF
TRBJ2-6,-,TRBV10-3,16,-,TGTGCCACCCTGGGAGACGGAAGCTCTGGGGCCAACGTCCTGACTTTC,CATLGDGSSGANVLTF
TRBJ2-3,few,TRBV6-1,13,-,TGTGCCAGCAGTGAAATGGGCACAGATACGCAGTATTTT,CASSEMGTDTQYF
TRBJ1-1,many,TRBV5-1,13,-,TGCGCCAGCAGCTTGGATATAACAGGGGAAGCTTTCTTT,CASSLDITGEAFF
TRBJ1-2,few,TRBV18,14,-,TGTGCCAGCTCAGTCGCAGGGAGAAACTATGGCTACACCTTC,CASSVAGRNYGYTF
TRBJ2-2,many,TRBV30,15,-,TGTGCCTGGACCCCTTCACGTTCAGGCACCGGGGAGCTGTTTTTT,CAWTPSRSGTGELFF
TRBJ1-1,-,TRBV27,13,-,TGTGCCAGCAGTTTTGATCAAGACACTGAAGCTTTCTTT,CASSFDQDTEAFF
TRBJ2-5,-,TRBV20-1,16,TRBD1,TGCAGTGCTATGTTCGATTGGGACAGGGATCAAGAGACCCAGTACTTC,CSAMFDWDRDQETQYF
TRBJ2-5,-,TRBV9,15,TRBD1,TGTGCCAGCAGCGACGGGACAGGGTACCAAGAGACCCAGTACTTC,CASSDGTGYQETQYF
TRBJ2-3,-,TRBV7-2,14,-,TGTGCCAGCAGCTTAGCGGGTTTCACAGATACGCAGTATTTT,CASSLAGFTDTQYF
TRBJ1-2,-,TRBV30,13,-,TGTGCCTGGAGTGTATCTCTGAACTATGGCTACACCTTC,CAWSVSLNYGYTF
TRBJ2-3,-,TRBV28,17,TRBD1,TGTGCCAGCAGCCCGTCGGACAGGGAAACTGGCACAGATACGCAGTATTTT,CASSPSDRETGTDTQYF
TRBJ2-1,-,TRBV12-3/TRBV12-4,13,-,TGTGCCAGCAAATCTCCGACCTACAATGAGCAGTTCTTC,CASKSPTYNEQFF
TRBJ1-1,few,TRBV6-1,19,-,TGTGCCAGCAGTGATAAGGGATATCTTTTAGGGGTTACCCGGGCTGAAGCTTTCTTT,CASSDKGYLLGVTRAEAFF